The rows below give T cell receptor beta chains drawn from one sample of a study of blood T cells in healthy people across ages. Each CDR3 protein gets one entry after TCRdb re-called the 5' RACE reads with MiXCR. The sample consists of 750,000 to 850,000 distinct CDR3 sequences, approximately 25% of them appearing once. This same sample was also part of a study on T cells of mothers and their children.

The sequencing sample was made of blood. The receptors stem from a boy younger than 18 in good health. The CDR3 runs from the conserved cysteine through the conserved F or W. A D gene is named only where the DNA matches it firmly. Expanded clones are given a class, and other clones once, few, many or no size at all.

length	size	V	J	D	DNA	CDR3
13	NA	TRBV20-1	TRBJ2-7	NA	TGCAGTGCTAACCCGGGACATGGTGGAGAGCAGTACTTC	CSANPGHGGEQYF
17	NA	TRBV14	TRBJ2-6	TRBD1	TGTGCCAGCAGCCCACAATACAGGGGGACTGGGGCCAACGTCCTGACTTTC	CASSPQYRGTGANVLTF
15	few	TRBV4-3	TRBJ2-3	NA	TGCGCCAGCAGCCCCAAGCGAGGAGGGTCAGATACGCAGTATTTT	CASSPKRGGSDTQYF
15	NA	TRBV4-1	TRBJ1-2	NA	TGCGCCAGCAGCCAAGATGGCAGGGCTGGGGAAGGCTACACCTTC	CASSQDGRAGEGYTF
16	NA	TRBV4-1	TRBJ2-3	NA	TGCGCCAGCAGCCAAGACCCGGGGCTCCCCACAGATACGCAGTATTTT	CASSQDPGLPTDTQYF
14	many	TRBV6-6	TRBJ2-7	NA	TGTGCCAGCAGTTACTCTCAGGGACCCTACGAGCAGTACTTC	CASSYSQGPYEQYF
16	few	TRBV7-9	TRBJ2-1	TRBD2	TGTGCCAGCAGCTTAGCAGCGGGGGGTCCTTACAATGAGCAGTTCTTC	CASSLAAGGPYNEQFF
15	few	TRBV4-1	TRBJ1-2	TRBD1	TGCGCCAGCAGCCTCGGGACAGCTACTAACTATGGCTACACCTTC	CASSLGTATNYGYTF
13	NA	TRBV20-1	TRBJ1-2	NA	TGCAGTGCTAGTCTCCACGGGTCGGGCGGCTACACCTTC	CSASLHGSGGYTF
15	few	TRBV4-1	TRBJ2-5	NA	TGCGCCAGCAGCCAACAAGGGGGGAGTCGGGAGACCCAGTACTTC	CASSQQGGSRETQYF
15	NA	TRBV20-1	TRBJ2-5	NA	TGCAGTGCTAGGGGTACGGACTATCCCCAAGAGACCCAGTACTTC	CSARGTDYPQETQYF
15	few	TRBV28	TRBJ2-1	TRBD1	TGTGCCAGCAGTTTTTTGGGACAGCTCGCGAATGAGCAGTTCTTC	CASSFLGQLANEQFF
13	few	TRBV28	TRBJ2-3	NA	TGTGCCAGCAGTTCTCACTCTGGGGACCAGCAGTATTTT	CASSSHSGDQQYF
16	few	TRBV6-2/TRBV6-3	TRBJ2-1	TRBD2	TGTGCCAGCAGTCGACCTACTAGCGCCCAATGGGATGAGCAGTTCTTC	CASSRPTSAQWDEQFF
14	NA	TRBV6-6	TRBJ1-6	NA	TGTGCCAGCAGTTCTCGACAGAATAATTCACCCCTCCACTTT	CASSSRQNNSPLHF
11	NA	TRBV6-2/TRBV6-3	TRBJ2-1	NA	TGTGCCAGCAGTTACTCTCAGGAGCAGTTCTTC	CASSYSQEQFF
14	once	TRBV2	TRBJ2-1	NA	TGTGCCAGCAGTGAATCCAGCGGTTACAATGAGCAGTTCTTC	CASSESSGYNEQFF
14	NA	TRBV7-2	TRBJ2-1	NA	TGTGCCAGCAGCCCTATCTACCTATTCAATGAGCAGTTCTTC	CASSPIYLFNEQFF
17	NA	TRBV6-1	TRBJ2-2	TRBD2	TGTGCCAGCAGCCTTCAGGCGGGAGGCCTAAACACCGGGGAGCTGTTTTTT	CASSLQAGGLNTGELFF
14	NA	TRBV28	TRBJ2-1	TRBD1	TGTGCCAGCAGTGACAGGGGGTTGGGGGGTGAGCAGTTCTTC	CASSDRGLGGEQFF
14	NA	TRBV9	TRBJ2-7	NA	TGTGCCAGCAGCGCGGGGGGACAGTCCTACGAGCAGTACTTC	CASSAGGQSYEQYF
16	few	TRBV11-2	TRBJ2-5	NA	TGTGCCAGCAGCCCTACTAACGGGATTTGGGGAGAGACCCAGTACTTC	CASSPTNGIWGETQYF
13	few	TRBV7-9	TRBJ1-4	NA	TGTGCCAGCAGCTTAACAGGGCCGGAAAAACTGTTTTTT	CASSLTGPEKLFF
12	few	TRBV6-2/TRBV6-3	TRBJ1-1	NA	TGTGCCAGCCAGGGGCCTTTTAGTGAAGCTTTCTTT	CASQGPFSEAFF
14	few	TRBV7-2	TRBJ2-1	TRBD2	TGTGCCAGCAGCTTATCACTAGCGCGTAATGAGCAGTTCTTC	CASSLSLARNEQFF
13	few	TRBV5-1	TRBJ2-7	NA	TGCGCCAGCAGCTCCACGGAGGGCTACGAGCAGTACTTC	CASSSTEGYEQYF
14	few	TRBV5-1	TRBJ2-5	TRBD1	TGCGCCAGCAGCTGGGGACAGTACCAAGAGACCCAGTACTTC	CASSWGQYQETQYF
12	NA	TRBV20-1	TRBJ2-4	NA	TGCAGTGCTCGAACTAGAGTCTCCCTTCAGTACTTC	CSARTRVSLQYF
18	few	TRBV28	TRBJ1-1	NA	TGTGCCAGCAGTTTATTTGGGAAGGGAGGGGATCGTAGCACTGAAGCTTTCTTT	CASSLFGKGGDRSTEAFF
14	NA	TRBV7-2	TRBJ2-3	NA	TGTGCCAGCAGCTTAGTCGGCGGGTCGGATACGCAGTATTTT	CASSLVGGSDTQYF
15	few	TRBV5-5	TRBJ1-3	NA	TGTGCCAGCAGCTTGGAGGGCTTGTACGGAAACACCATATATTTT	CASSLEGLYGNTIYF
15	NA	TRBV20-1	TRBJ1-1	NA	TGCAGTGCTAGTTCCGCGGGCTTAACGGACACTGAAGCTTTCTTT	CSASSAGLTDTEAFF
15	NA	TRBV29-1	TRBJ2-2	NA	TGCAGCGTTGAACTAGAGGAGTTGCGCCCCGGGGAGCTGTTTTTT	CSVELEELRPGELFF
15	few	TRBV29-1	TRBJ2-3	TRBD1	TGCAGCGTTGAAGGGACAGGAGAGAGCACAGATACGCAGTATTTT	CSVEGTGESTDTQYF
14	few	TRBV27	TRBJ1-5	NA	TGTGCCAGCAGACTCACAGGGTTAGATCAGCCCCAGCATTTT	CASRLTGLDQPQHF
13	few	TRBV7-9	TRBJ2-1	TRBD1	TGTGCCAGCAGCCCACAGGACAGGGGCCAGCAGTTCTTC	CASSPQDRGQQFF
15	once	TRBV3-1	TRBJ1-1	NA	TGTGCCAGCAGCCCCACAGGGCCAATAGCCTCTGAAGCTTTCTTT	CASSPTGPIASEAFF
15	few	TRBV14	TRBJ1-4	NA	TGTGCCAGCAGCCAAGATAGGGGGACGTTTGAAAAACTGTTTTTT	CASSQDRGTFEKLFF
14	NA	TRBV7-2	TRBJ1-2	NA	TGTGCCAGCAGCCGAAATACAGGGACCTATGGCTACACCTTC	CASSRNTGTYGYTF
14	NA	TRBV28	TRBJ2-7	NA	TGTGCCAGCAGTACTACAGGATTCTCCTACGAGCAGTACTTC	CASSTTGFSYEQYF
14	NA	TRBV30	TRBJ1-3	NA	TGTGCCTGGAGTACAGGGATCTCTGGAAACACCATATATTTT	CAWSTGISGNTIYF
14	NA	TRBV7-2	TRBJ2-1	NA	TGTGCCAGCAGCCCAGAGGTGGTCCACAATGAGCAGTTCTTC	CASSPEVVHNEQFF
15	few	TRBV15	TRBJ2-7	TRBD1	TGTGCCACCAGCAGACCGGGACAGGGGCTCCACGAGCAGTACTTC	CATSRPGQGLHEQYF
15	few	TRBV6-2/TRBV6-3	TRBJ2-6	TRBD1	TGTGCCAGCAGCCGCGACAGGGGTGGGGCCAACGTCCTGACTTTC	CASSRDRGGANVLTF
16	NA	TRBV28	TRBJ2-3	NA	TGTGCCAGCAGTTTGGGGGCTAGCGCAAACCCAGATACGCAGTATTTT	CASSLGASANPDTQYF
15	NA	TRBV11-2	TRBJ2-7	TRBD2	TGTGCCAGCAGCTTAGAAGCGGGGGCCCCCTACGAGCAGTACTTC	CASSLEAGAPYEQYF
13	few	TRBV29-1	TRBJ2-1	TRBD1	TGCAGCGCACAGGGGGCCTCCTACAATGAGCAGTTCTTC	CSAQGASYNEQFF
13	NA	TRBV18	TRBJ2-5	NA	TGTGCCAGCTCATCGGGGAGAGGAGAGACCCAGTACTTC	CASSSGRGETQYF
16	few	TRBV5-5	TRBJ2-5	NA	TGTGCCAGCAGCTTGGGGTCTTTAAGGGGGGCGGAGACCCAGTACTTC	CASSLGSLRGAETQYF
14	few	TRBV12-3/TRBV12-4	TRBJ1-2	TRBD1	TGTGCCAGCACCGACAGGGGAAATATAGATGGCTACACCTTC	CASTDRGNIDGYTF
14	few	TRBV7-2	TRBJ2-1	TRBD2	TGTGCCAGCAGCTTACGGCTAGCGGGTAATGAGCAGTTCTTC	CASSLRLAGNEQFF
13	few	TRBV28	TRBJ2-7	NA	TGTGCCAGCAGCGACGGACTCACCTACGAGCAGTACTTC	CASSDGLTYEQYF
14	NA	TRBV28	TRBJ2-7	NA	TGTGCCAGCAGTTTATGGGGCAGGGAAGGCGAGCAGTACTTC	CASSLWGREGEQYF
21	few	TRBV20-1	TRBJ2-4	TRBD1	TGCAGTGCTAGGCCATATTCCACCGGGACAGGGGTTTTAGGGGCCAAAAACATTCAGTACTTC	CSARPYSTGTGVLGAKNIQYF
12	few	TRBV5-6	TRBJ1-6	NA	TGTGCCAGCAGTACCTGGAATTCACCCCTCCACTTT	CASSTWNSPLHF
17	few	TRBV7-2	TRBJ2-1	TRBD2	TGTGCCAGCAGCTTATTCCGTACTAGCGGGGGTAGTGGTGAGCAGTTCTTC	CASSLFRTSGGSGEQFF
13	NA	TRBV28	TRBJ1-2	NA	TGTGCCGGCAGCACAAACAGGGTTTCTGGCTACACCTTC	CAGSTNRVSGYTF
14	NA	TRBV7-2	TRBJ2-5	TRBD2	TGTGCCAGCAGCTTAAGGGGGACTAGAGAGACCCAGTACTTC	CASSLRGTRETQYF
16	few	TRBV18	TRBJ2-5	TRBD1	TGTGCCAGCTCACGCACTACGGGGACAGAAGTGGAGACCCAGTACTTC	CASSRTTGTEVETQYF
15	NA	TRBV6-5	TRBJ1-1	NA	TGTGCCAGCAGTCCTTGGAGGGTGACTAACACTGAAGCTTTCTTT	CASSPWRVTNTEAFF